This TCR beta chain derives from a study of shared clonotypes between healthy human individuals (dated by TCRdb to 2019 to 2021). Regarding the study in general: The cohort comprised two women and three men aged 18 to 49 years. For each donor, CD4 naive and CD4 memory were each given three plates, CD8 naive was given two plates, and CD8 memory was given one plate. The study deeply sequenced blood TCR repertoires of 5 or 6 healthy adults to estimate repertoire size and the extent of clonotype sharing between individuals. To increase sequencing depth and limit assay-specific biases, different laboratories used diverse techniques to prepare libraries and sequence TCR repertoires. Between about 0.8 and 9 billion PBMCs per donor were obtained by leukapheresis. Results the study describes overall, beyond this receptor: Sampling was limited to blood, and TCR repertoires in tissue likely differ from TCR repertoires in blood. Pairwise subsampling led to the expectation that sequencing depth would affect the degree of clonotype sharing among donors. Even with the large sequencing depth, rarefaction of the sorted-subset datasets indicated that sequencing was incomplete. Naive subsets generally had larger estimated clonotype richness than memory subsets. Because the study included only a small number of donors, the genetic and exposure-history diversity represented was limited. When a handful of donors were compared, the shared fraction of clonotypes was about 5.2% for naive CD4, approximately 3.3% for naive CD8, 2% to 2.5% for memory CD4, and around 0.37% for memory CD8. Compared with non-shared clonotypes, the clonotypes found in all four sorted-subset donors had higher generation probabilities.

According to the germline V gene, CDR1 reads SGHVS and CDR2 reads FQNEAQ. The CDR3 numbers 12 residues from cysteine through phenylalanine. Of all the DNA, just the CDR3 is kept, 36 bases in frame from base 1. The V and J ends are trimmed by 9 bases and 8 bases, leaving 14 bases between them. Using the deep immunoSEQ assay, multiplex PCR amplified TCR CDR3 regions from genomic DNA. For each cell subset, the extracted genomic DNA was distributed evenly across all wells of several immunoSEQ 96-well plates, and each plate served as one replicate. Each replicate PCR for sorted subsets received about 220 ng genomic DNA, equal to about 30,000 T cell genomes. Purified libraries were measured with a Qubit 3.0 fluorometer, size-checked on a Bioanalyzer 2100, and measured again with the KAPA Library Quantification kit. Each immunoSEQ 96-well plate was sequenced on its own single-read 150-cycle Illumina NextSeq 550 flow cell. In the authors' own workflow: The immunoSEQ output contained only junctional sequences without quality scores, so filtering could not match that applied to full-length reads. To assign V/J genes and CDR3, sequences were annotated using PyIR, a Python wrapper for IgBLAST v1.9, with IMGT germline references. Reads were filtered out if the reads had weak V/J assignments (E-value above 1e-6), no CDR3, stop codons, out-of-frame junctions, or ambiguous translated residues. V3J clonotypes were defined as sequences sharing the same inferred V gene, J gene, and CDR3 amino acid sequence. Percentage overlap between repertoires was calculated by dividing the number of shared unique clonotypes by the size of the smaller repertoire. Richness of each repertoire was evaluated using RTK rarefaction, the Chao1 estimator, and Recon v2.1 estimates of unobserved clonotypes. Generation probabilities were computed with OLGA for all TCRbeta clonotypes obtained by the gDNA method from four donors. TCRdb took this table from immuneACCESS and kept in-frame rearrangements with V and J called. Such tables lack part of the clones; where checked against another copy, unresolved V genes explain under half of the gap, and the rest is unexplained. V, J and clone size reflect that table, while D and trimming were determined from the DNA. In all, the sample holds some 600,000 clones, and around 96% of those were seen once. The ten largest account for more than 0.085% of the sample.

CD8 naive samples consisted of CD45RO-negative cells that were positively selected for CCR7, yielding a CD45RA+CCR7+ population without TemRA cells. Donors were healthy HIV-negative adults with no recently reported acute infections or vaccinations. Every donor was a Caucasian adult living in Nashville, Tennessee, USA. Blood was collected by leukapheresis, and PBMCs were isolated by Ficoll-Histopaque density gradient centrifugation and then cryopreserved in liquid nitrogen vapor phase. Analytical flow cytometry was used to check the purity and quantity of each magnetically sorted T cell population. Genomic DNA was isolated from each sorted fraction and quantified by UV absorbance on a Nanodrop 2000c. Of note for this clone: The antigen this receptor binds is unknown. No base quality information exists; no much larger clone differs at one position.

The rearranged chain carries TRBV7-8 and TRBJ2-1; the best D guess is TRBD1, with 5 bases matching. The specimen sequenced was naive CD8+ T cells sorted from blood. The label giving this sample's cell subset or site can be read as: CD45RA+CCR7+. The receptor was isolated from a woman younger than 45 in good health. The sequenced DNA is TGTGCCAGTTCAACAGGTAACCATGAGCAGTTCTTC. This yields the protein CASSTGNHEQFF.